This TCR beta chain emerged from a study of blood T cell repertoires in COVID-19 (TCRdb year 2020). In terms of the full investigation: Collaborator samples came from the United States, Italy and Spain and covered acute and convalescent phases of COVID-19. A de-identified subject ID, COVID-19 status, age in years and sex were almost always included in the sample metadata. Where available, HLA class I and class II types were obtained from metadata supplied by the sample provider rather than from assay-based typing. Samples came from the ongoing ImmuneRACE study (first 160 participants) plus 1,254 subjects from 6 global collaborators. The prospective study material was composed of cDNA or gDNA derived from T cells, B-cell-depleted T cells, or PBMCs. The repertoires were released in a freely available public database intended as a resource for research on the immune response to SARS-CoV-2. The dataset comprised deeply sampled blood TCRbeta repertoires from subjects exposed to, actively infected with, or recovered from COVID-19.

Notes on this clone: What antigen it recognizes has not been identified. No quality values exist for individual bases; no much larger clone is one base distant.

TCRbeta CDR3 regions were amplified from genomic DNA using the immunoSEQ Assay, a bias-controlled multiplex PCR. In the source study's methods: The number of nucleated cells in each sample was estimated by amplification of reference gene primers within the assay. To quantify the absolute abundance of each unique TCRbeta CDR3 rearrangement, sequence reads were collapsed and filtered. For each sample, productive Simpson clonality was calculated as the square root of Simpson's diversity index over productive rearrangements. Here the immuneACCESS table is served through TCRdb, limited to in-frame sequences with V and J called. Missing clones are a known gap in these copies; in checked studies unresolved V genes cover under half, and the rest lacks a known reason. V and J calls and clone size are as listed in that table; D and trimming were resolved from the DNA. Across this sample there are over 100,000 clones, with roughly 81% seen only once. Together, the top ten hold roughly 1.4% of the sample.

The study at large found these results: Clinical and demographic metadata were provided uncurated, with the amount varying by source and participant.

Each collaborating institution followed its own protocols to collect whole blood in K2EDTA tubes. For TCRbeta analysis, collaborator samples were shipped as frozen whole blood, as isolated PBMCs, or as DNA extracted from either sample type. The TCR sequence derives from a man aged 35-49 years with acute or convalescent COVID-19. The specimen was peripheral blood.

CDR3 sequence: CAIRGQGNQPQHF. The DNA sequence is TGTGCCATCAGGGGACAGGGAAATCAGCCCCAGCATTTT. Rearrangement joined TRBV10-3 to TRBJ1-5, with 9 middle bases fitting TRBD1. The CDR3 numbers 13 residues from cysteine through phenylalanine. Just CDR3 DNA is preserved here, 39 bases in frame from base 1. CDR1 and CDR2 were assigned from the germline V gene as ENHRY and SYGVKD. V lost 6 bases and J lost 4 bases, and the count of bases not matched to a germline gene is 1.